This TCR beta chain appears in the sequencing data of a study of glioma-infiltrating T cells after dendritic cell vaccination. Time point of the sample: after dendritic cell vaccination, including at tumor progression/relapse. This CDR3 has 18 amino acids. The germline V gene encodes CDR1 SGHAT and CDR2 FQNNGV. The V segment lost 4 bases and the J segment 6 bases; nucleotides outside the gene matches: 15. TCRB CDR3 was amplified from 2 ug genomic DNA or less. The method was immunoSEQ multiplex PCR; TCRdb's version includes in-frame clones alone and lacks a portion of them. This table holds fewer than 25,000 clones, under 90% found once.

This TCR was recovered from a human donor with glioblastoma. The chain carries TRBV11-2 and TRBJ2-7; 13 bases agree with TRBD2. The starting material was blood, obtained after dendritic cell vaccination. The CDR3 DNA sequence: TGTGCCAGCAGCTCGCGTTTCCTGACTAGCGGGGGGCCAGGCGAGCAGTACTTC. Protein: CASSSRFLTSGGPGEQYF.